The source of this TCR beta chain is a study of PD-L1 blockade in urothelial cancer. Study summary: Blood analysis occurred 3 weeks (second dose) and 6 weeks after treatment start.

Germline-derived CDR1 and CDR2 are MNHNS and SASEGT. The CDR3 runs 13 residues. Trimming removed 5 bases from V and 4 bases from J, with 8 bases in between. A remark on this clone: Its antigen is unknown.

Study-level points and caveats: For durable-benefit patients, tumor-associated blood clones expanded more at 3 weeks. Below-median TCR clonality that was measured in pretreatment blood predicted better survival.

Profiling relied on immunoSEQ multiplex PCR, and the TCRdb table lists in-frame clones only, not all of them. Of around 63,000 clones listed, about 81% were seen once; the top ten hold over 1.5%. Time point specified: pretreatment peripheral blood. The V and J genes are TRBV6-1 and TRBJ2-2; D is perhaps TRBD1 (5 bases). The sequence came from a man aged 70-80 years with urothelial cancer. The material sequenced was PBMCs, taken around atezolizumab (anti-PD-L1) treatment. The CDR3 region has the DNA TGTGCCAGCAGTCGACAGTTCACCGGGGAGCTGTTTTTT. The encoded protein is CASSRQFTGELFF.